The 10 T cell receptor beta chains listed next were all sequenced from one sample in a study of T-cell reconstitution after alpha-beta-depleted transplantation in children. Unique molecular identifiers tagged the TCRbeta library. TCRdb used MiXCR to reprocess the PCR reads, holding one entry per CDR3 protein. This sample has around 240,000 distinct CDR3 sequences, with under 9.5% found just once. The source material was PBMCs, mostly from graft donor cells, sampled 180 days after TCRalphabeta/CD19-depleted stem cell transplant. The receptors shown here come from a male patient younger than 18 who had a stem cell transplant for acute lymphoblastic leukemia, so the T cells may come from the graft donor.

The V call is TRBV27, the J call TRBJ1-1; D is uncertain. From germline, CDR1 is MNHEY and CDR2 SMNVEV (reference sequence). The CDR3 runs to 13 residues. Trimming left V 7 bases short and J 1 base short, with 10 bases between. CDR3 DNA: TGTGCCAGCAATGGACGGACGAACACTGAAGCTTTCTTT. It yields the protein CASNGRTNTEAFF.

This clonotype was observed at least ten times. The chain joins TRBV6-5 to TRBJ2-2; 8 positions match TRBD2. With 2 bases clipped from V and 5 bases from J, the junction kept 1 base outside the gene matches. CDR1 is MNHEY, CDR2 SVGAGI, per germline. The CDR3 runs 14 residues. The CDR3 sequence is CASSYSGRTGELFF. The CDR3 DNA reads TGTGCCAGCAGTTACAGCGGGAGAACCGGGGAGCTGTTTTTT.

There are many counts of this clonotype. CDR3 region: CATSEGGTGGPEQFF. DNA of the CDR3: TGTGCCACCAGCGAGGGGGGGACAGGGGGTCCCGAGCAGTTCTTC. The chain links TRBV24-1 to TRBJ2-1; 11 bases fit TRBD1. V trimming: 7 bases; J trimming: 10 bases; junction bases outside the gene matches: 11. The CDR3 sequence is 15 residues long. Looked up from germline, CDR1 is KGHDR and CDR2 is SFDVKD.

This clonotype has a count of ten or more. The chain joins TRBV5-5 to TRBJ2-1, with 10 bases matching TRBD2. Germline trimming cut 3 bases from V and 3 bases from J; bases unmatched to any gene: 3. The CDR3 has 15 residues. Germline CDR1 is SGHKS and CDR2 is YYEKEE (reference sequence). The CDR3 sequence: CASSSGLAYYNEQFF. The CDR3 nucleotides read TGTGCCAGCAGCTCGGGACTAGCGTACTACAATGAGCAGTTCTTC.

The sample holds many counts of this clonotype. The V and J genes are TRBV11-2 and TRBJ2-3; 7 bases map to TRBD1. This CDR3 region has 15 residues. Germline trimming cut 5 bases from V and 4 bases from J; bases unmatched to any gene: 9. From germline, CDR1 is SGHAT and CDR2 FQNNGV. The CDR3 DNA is TGTGCCAGCAGCGCACCGGACAGGCCCTCAGATACGCAGTATTTT. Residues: CASSAPDRPSDTQYF.

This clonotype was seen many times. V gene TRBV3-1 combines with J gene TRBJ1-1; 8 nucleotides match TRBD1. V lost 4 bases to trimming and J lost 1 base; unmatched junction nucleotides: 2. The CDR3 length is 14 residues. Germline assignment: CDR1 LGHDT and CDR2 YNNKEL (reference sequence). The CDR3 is CASSRGTGNTEAFF. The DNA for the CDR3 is TGTGCCAGCAGCCGAGGGACAGGGAACACTGAAGCTTTCTTT.

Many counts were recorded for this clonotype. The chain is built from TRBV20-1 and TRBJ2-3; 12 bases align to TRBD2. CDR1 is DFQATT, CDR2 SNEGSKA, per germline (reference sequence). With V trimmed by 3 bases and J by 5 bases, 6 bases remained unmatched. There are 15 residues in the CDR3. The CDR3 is CSARIPGLAGDTQYF. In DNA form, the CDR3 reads TGCAGTGCTAGGATTCCGGGACTAGCGGGAGATACGCAGTATTTT.

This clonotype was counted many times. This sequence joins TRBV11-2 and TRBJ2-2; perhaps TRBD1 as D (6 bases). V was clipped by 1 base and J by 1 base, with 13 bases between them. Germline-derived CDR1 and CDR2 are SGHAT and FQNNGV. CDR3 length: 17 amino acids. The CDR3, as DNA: TGTGCCAGCAGCTTAGTCTCGTGGGACAAGAACACCGGGGAGCTGTTTTTT. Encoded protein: CASSLVSWDKNTGELFF.

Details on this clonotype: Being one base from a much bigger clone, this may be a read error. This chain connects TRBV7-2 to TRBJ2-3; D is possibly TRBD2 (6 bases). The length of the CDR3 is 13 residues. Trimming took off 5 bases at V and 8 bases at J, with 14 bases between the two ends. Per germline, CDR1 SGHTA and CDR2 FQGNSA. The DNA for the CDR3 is TGTGCCAGCAGCATAAGGGCGGAGGGTACGCAGTATTTT. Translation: CASSIRAEGTQYF.

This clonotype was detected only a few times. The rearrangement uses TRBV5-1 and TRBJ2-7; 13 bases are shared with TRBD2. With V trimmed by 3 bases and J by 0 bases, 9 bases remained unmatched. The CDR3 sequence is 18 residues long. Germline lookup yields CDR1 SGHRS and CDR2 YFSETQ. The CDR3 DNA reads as TGCGCCAGCAGCTGGACCGGGACTAGCGGGGAACTCTCCTACGAGCAGTACTTC. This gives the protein CASSWTGTSGELSYEQYF.